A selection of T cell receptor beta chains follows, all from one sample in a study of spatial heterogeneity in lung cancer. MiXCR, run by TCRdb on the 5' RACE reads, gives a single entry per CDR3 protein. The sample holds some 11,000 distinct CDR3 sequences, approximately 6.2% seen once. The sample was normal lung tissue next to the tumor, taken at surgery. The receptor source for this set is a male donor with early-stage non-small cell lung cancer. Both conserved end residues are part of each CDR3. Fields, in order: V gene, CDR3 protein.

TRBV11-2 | CASSLEVGIYEQYF
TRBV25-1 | CASSGSDRGLELTNEKLFF
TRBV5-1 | CASSYGTSGPRELFF
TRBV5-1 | CASSLLPTGGETQYF
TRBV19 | CASSMGPSEFF
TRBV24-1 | CATRPSGTDTQYF
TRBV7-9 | CASSFLGQPNYEQYF
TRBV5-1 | CASSFLAGGAHNEQFF
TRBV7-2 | CASSLGQGTEQFF
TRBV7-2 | CASSFTGTRSGLGQFF
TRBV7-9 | CALPLKKAGELFF
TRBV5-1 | CASSGGLAHNEQFF
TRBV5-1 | CASSLGQPSYNEQFF
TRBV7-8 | CASRLNSNEQFF
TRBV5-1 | CASSGQGQGTNEKLFF
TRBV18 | CASSAGGDNSPLHF
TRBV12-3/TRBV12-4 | CASTSGTRDTGELFF
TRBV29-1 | CSVEGVTRGGAAFF
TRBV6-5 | CASSGDRLYGNTIYF
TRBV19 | CASSIVSNSNQPQHF
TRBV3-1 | CASSQAGGLGQFF
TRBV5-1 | CASSLASAGGLNEQFF
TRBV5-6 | CASSLVSYNEQFF
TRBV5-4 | CASSANKNSFTDTQYF
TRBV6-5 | CASSSRGLARYEQYF
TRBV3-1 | CASSQGLAGGHEQFF
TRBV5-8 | CASRVDSNQPQHF
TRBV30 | CAWDQGGNQPQHF
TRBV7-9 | CASSPTEGPEAFF
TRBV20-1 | CSANAQGTNYGYTF
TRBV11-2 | CASSLDVGVNQPQHF
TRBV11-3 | CASSLDGTGGKLGELFF
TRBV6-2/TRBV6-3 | CASSIASGNTIYF
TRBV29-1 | CSVEPQGRTEAFF
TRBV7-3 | CASSLQGGSYEQYF
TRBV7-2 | CASSWDRTLANYGYTF
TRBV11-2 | CASSLGAARENQPQHF
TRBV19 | CATLAGGTYGYTF
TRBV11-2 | CASSSTGDYTGELFF
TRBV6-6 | CASSYPLRSGTVTGELFF
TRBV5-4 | CASSFDLANTGELFF
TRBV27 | CASSYGTGNQPQHF
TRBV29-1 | CSGKPGQGAGEAFF
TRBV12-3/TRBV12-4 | CASRAGTSQQQYF
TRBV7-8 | CASSLVANEKLFF
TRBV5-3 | CARSLDSGSKVLRAEQYF
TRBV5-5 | CASSPLAGAVGEQFF
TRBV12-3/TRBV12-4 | CASSLSGRAYEQYF
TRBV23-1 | CASVYGTVSYEQYF
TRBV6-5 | CASRTGDQPQHF
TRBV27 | CASSPGQGRQPQHF
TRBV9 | CASSPTGGSLSPYQEQYF
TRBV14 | CASSQELDTQYF
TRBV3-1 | CASSLDQETQYF
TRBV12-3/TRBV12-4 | CASSLGTGAFF
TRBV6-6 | CASRGQVGEQYF